This T cell receptor beta chain was captured by sequencing in a study of blood T cell repertoires in COVID-19. The germline gives CDR1 SNHLY, CDR2 FYNNEI. V lost 8 bases and J 0 bases, leaving 18 bases between the germline ends. The length of the CDR3 is 16 residues. The assay was immunoSEQ multiplex PCR, and TCRdb's table has in-frame clones only and misses some. Of about 140,000 clones in the sample, approximately 80% are singletons; the top ten hold 5.5% to 8%. J is TRBJ2-3 and V is TRBV2; no firm D call. The source of this sequence is a human donor in a cohort sampled during active COVID-19. Sequences were obtained from peripheral blood. The CDR3 sequence is CASVLVEADSTDTQYF. CDR3 DNA: TGTGCCAGCGTATTGGTCGAGGCAGATAGCACAGATACGCAGTATTTT.